This TCR beta chain comes out of a study of T cell repertoires in cytomegalovirus infection. Looking at the study overall: HLA-B-restricted CMV epitopes that are well studied, plus recently identified HLA-C-restricted ones, were used by the study. TCR beta signatures that were public indicated CMV infection and matching HLA type. Overall study findings and caveats: HLA-C-restricted TCR beta clonotypes specific for CMV led the ex vivo response. Frequencies of public TCR beta families were cumulated, and this identified carriers of CMV plus the relevant HLA.

V lost 5 bases and J 5 bases, leaving 18 bases between the germline ends. Germline V gene sequence: CDR1 SEHNR, CDR2 FQNEAQ (reference sequence). The CDR3 is 15 amino acids. In this sample, this clonotype turned up a few times. Its antigen remains unknown. TCRdb reprocessed the reads with MiXCR, giving one entry per CDR3 protein. The sample carries approximately 110,000 distinct CDR3 sequences, roughly 39% recorded once. This TCR derives from a human donor in good health (CMV status not recorded). Some clones in this sample may be carry-over from other donors' samples. The material sequenced was CD8+ T cells from cultured PBMCs, taken from culture after CMV antigen stimulation. The chain has TRBV7-9 and TRBJ1-1; the D gene is possibly TRBD1 (5 bases). The CDR3 sequence: CASSPHGGEGTEAFF. The CDR3 bases are TGTGCCAGCAGCCCCCACGGGGGGGAAGGAACTGAAGCTTTCTTT.